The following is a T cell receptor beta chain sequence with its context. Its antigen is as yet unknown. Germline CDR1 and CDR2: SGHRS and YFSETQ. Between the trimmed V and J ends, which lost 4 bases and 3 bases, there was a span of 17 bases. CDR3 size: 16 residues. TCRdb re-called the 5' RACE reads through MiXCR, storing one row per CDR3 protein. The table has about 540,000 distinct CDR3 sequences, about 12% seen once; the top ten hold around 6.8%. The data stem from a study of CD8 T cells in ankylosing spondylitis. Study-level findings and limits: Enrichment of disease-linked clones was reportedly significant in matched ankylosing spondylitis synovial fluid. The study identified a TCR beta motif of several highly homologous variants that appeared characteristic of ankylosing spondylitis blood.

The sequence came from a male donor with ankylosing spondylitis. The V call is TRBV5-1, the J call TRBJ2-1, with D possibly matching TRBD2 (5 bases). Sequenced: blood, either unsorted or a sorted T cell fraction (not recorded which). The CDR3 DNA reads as TGCGCCAGCAGCAAGAATGGGAGACCCAACTACAATGAGCAGTTCTTC. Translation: CASSKNGRPNYNEQFF.